The rows below give T cell receptor beta chains drawn from one sample of a study of early T cells in non-severe SARS-CoV-2 infection. From the 5' RACE reads, TCRdb called clonotypes with MiXCR, one entry per CDR3 protein. The data show some 20,000 distinct CDR3 sequences, about 5% seen once. Specimen: whole blood. The receptors shown here come from an adult who was a healthcare worker with PCR-confirmed SARS-CoV-2 infection or an uninfected control (not recorded which). CDR3s include the opening cysteine and the closing phenylalanine or tryptophan. The D gene is left open where the match is weak. A clone size is listed for some rows: how often the clone was seen (once, few, many), or a class if it is expanded.

many | TRBJ1-5 | TRBD1 | TRBV3-1 | CASSLSTGARGSNQPQHF | TGTGCCAGCAGCCTATCGACAGGGGCGAGGGGAAGCAATCAGCCCCAGCATTTT
many | TRBJ2-7 | TRBD1 | TRBV4-1 | CASSHGQGGNEQYF | TGCGCCAGCAGCCATGGACAGGGAGGTAACGAGCAGTACTTC
many | TRBJ2-7 | TRBD2 | TRBV3-1 | CASVSSGAPYEQYF | TGTGCCAGCGTTTCTAGCGGGGCCCCCTACGAGCAGTACTTC
- | TRBJ2-4 | TRBD2 | TRBV4-1 | CASSQDAGTMKNIQYF | TGCGCCAGCAGCCAGGACGCCGGGACTATGAAAAACATTCAGTACTTC
many | TRBJ2-7 | TRBD1 | TRBV4-1 | CASSQESGTGVYEQYF | TGCGCCAGCAGCCAAGAATCCGGGACAGGGGTTTACGAGCAGTACTTC
few | TRBJ2-7 | - | TRBV6-2/TRBV6-3 | CASSYGLSYEQYF | TGTGCCAGCAGTTACGGTCTCTCCTACGAGCAGTACTTC
many | TRBJ1-4 | - | TRBV5-8 | CASSWTSYTTNEKLFF | TGTGCCAGCAGCTGGACCTCATATACAACTAATGAAAAACTGTTTTTT
- | TRBJ2-1 | - | TRBV2 | CATTPGGEQFF | TGTGCCACGACCCCCGGGGGTGAGCAGTTCTTC
medium-sized | TRBJ2-7 | - | TRBV7-8 | CASSAPRTNYEQYF | TGTGCCAGCAGCGCCCCACGGACTAACTACGAGCAGTACTTC
many | TRBJ2-7 | - | TRBV20-1 | CSALKTLGEQYF | TGCAGTGCCCTGAAGACTCTAGGCGAGCAGTACTTC
many | TRBJ2-4 | - | TRBV5-6 | CASSLSTVKNIQYF | TGTGCCAGCAGCTTGTCCACCGTCAAAAACATTCAGTACTTC
many | TRBJ1-4 | TRBD1 | TRBV12-3/TRBV12-4 | CASSPDSPGTGGSNEKLFF | TGTGCCAGCAGTCCCGACTCTCCGGGGACAGGGGGTTCTAATGAAAAACTGTTTTTT